What follows are 19 T cell receptor beta chains derived from one specimen sequenced in a study of T cells in Graves' hyperthyroidism and ophthalmopathy. Authors of the study amplified TCR beta CDR3 regions from RNA transcripts. HTBI primers were employed in a first-round RT-PCR of the TCR CDR3. TCRdb used MiXCR to reprocess the multiplex PCR reads, holding one entry per CDR3 protein. The table shows about 660,000 distinct CDR3 sequences, with approximately 42% occurring only once. Sequences were obtained from peripheral blood or thyroid tissue (not recorded which). These receptors originate from an adult man with Graves' disease, either hyperthyroidism or ophthalmopathy (not recorded which).

This clonotype was recorded a few times. The chain is built from TRBV12-3 or TRBV12-4 and TRBJ1-6; 9 bases map to TRBD1. V was clipped by 8 bases and J by 9 bases; unmatched bases: 11. CDR3 size: 15 residues. CDR3 sequence reads: CASAYRDREGSPLHF. DNA of the CDR3: TGTGCCAGCGCCTACCGGGACAGGGAGGGTTCACCCCTCCACTTT.

The chain uses TRBV20-1 and TRBJ1-2, with TRBD1 matching 10 bases. The CDR3 totals 14 residues. Germline CDR1 reads DFQATT; CDR2 reads SNEGSKA (reference sequence). J was trimmed by 7 bases and V by 4 bases; bases with no gene match: 9. Here the CDR3 reads CSATRDRGGGGYTF. CDR3 DNA: TGCAGTGCTACCCGGGACAGGGGAGGAGGTGGCTACACCTTC.

This clonotype was recorded at least ten times. The J gene is TRBJ2-7, the V gene TRBV6-5; a possible D gene is TRBD2 (5 bases). CDR3 length: 14 amino acids. CDR1 MNHEY and CDR2 SVGAGI come from the germline V gene. Deletions cut 4 bases from V and 5 bases from J, with 15 bases between. CDR3 nucleotide sequence: TGTGCCAGCAGTTCCGCCACGGGGAACGACGAGCAGTACTTC. This translates into CASSSATGNDEQYF.

This clonotype was seen a few times. V and J are TRBV20-1 and TRBJ2-7; the D gene is possibly TRBD2 (6 bases). In germline, CDR1 is DFQATT, CDR2 SNEGSKA (reference sequence). The CDR3 totals 13 residues. Deletions cut 0 bases from V and 1 base from J, with 7 bases between. For the CDR3, the DNA is TGCAGTGCTAGAGATGGGGGGTCCTACGAGCAGTACTTC. Protein sequence: CSARDGGSYEQYF.

This chain connects TRBV19 to TRBJ1-2; 8 bases are shared with TRBD1. V shed 3 bases, J shed 4 bases, and the junction held 7 bases outside the gene matches. CDR3 length equals 15 residues. Germline V gene lookup returns CDR1 LNHDA and CDR2 SQIVND (reference sequence). The CDR3 spells CASSIRQGISYGYTF. CDR3 sequence (DNA): TGTGCCAGTAGTATCCGACAGGGGATTAGCTATGGCTACACCTTC.

This clonotype was picked up many times. V and J are TRBV25-1 and TRBJ1-1, with TRBD1 identical over 7 bases. The CDR3 runs to 15 residues. The germline gives CDR1 MGHDK, CDR2 SYGVNS. V was clipped by 7 bases and J by 1 base; unmatched bases: 9. CDR3: CASMLAKGANTEAFF. CDR3 in DNA: TGTGCCAGCATGTTGGCGAAGGGGGCGAACACTGAAGCTTTCTTT.

In its sample, this clonotype was seen a few times. The gene calls are TRBV15 and TRBJ1-4, with D maybe TRBD1 (5 bases). Germline-derived CDR1 and CDR2 are LNHNV and YYDKDF (reference sequence). The length of the CDR3 is 18 residues. Trimming shortened V by 3 bases and J by 5 bases, and 22 bases separated the two germline ends. The CDR3 spells CATSRDIFSLGRNEKLFF. The DNA for the CDR3 is TGTGCCACCAGCAGGGACATTTTTTCTCTGGGTAGAAATGAAAAACTGTTTTTT.

This clonotype was counted a few times. A much larger clone differs from this one at a single base, so this may be a read error. The CDR3 protein is CASSGTGFGNTIYF. CDR3 in DNA: TGCGCCAGCAGTGGGACAGGGTTTGGAAACACCATATATTTT. The V call is TRBV10-2, the J call TRBJ1-3, with 8 positions matching TRBD1. This CDR3 is 14 amino acids long. The germline V gene encodes CDR1 WSHSY and CDR2 SAAADI. Trimming at V came to 4 bases and at J to 3 bases, leaving 2 bases not matched to a gene.

A word on this clonotype: A read error may explain this, as a much larger clone is one base away. The chain employs TRBV10-3 and TRBJ2-5; TRBD1 or TRBD2 may be the D gene (5 bases each). Germline V lookup: CDR1 ENHRY, CDR2 SYGVKD. The CDR3 consists of 13 residues. With 6 bases removed from V and 0 bases from J, the gap between germline ends came to 8 bases. CDR3 bases: TGTGCCATCAGGAGGGACGACCAAGAGACCCAGTACTTC. Its protein is CAIRRDDQETQYF.

This clonotype was observed a handful of times. This chain links TRBV7-9 with TRBJ1-4; a possible D gene is TRBD1 (6 bases). V lost 5 bases to trimming and J lost 2 bases, with 12 bases between them. Per germline, CDR1 SEHNR and CDR2 FQNEAQ (reference sequence). The CDR3 covers 15 residues. CDR3 region: CASSHAGDTNEKLFF. In DNA, the CDR3 is TGTGCCAGCAGCCACGCAGGGGATACTAATGAAAAACTGTTTTTT.

On this clonotype: The CDR3 ends on some other residue instead of the conserved phenylalanine or tryptophan, so this is likely a read error. Because the CDR3's place on the DNA is in doubt, the DNA is left out and the CDR3 is given as listed by TCRdb. The J gene is TRBJ2-2, the V gene TRBV24-1. Germline-derived CDR1 and CDR2 are KGHDR and SFDVKD. The CDR3 comprises 9 residues, both ends counted. The CDR3 region is CATSERQFY.

V is TRBV7-3 and J is TRBJ2-7; 10 bases agree with TRBD1. Trimming at V came to 4 bases and at J to 4 bases, leaving 4 bases not matched to a gene. The germline V gene has CDR1 SGHTA and CDR2 FQGTGA. This CDR3 is built from 14 residues. This CDR3 is CASSSRGQGYEQYF. DNA for the CDR3: TGTGCCAGCAGCTCAAGGGGACAGGGGTACGAGCAGTACTTC. Supplemented by reference TRBV7-3 and TRBJ2-7, the full variable domain reads GAGVSQTPSNKVTEKGKYVELRCDPISGHTALYWYRQSLGQGPEFLIYFQGTGAADDSGLPNDRFFAVRPEGSVSTLKIQRTERGDSAVYLCASSSRGQGYEQYFGPGTRLTVT.

Ten or more counts support this clonotype. The chain employs TRBV10-3 and TRBJ1-2; no firm D call. V was trimmed by 10 bases and J by 0 bases, leaving 9 bases between them. Germline V lookup: CDR1 ENHRY, CDR2 SYGVKD. The CDR3 has 12 amino acids. CDR3 sequence: CATREANYGYTF. For the CDR3, the DNA is TGTGCCACAAGGGAGGCTAACTATGGCTACACCTTC.

The chain links TRBV14 to TRBJ1-2, with 12 bases identical to TRBD1. This CDR3 has 17 amino acids. The junction had 12 bases not matched to a gene; V was cut back by 3 bases and J by 7 bases. Per germline, CDR1 SGHDN and CDR2 FVKESK. The CDR3 spells CASSQTGTGGIGSGYTF. The CDR3 DNA reads TGTGCCAGCAGCCAGACCGGGACAGGGGGCATAGGTAGTGGCTACACCTTC.

The J gene is TRBJ1-1, the V gene TRBV20-1; D may be TRBD1 (6 bases). The germline CDR1 and CDR2 sequences are DFQATT and SNEGSKA (reference sequence). CDR3 size: 14 residues. Trimming took off 0 bases at V and 6 bases at J, with 14 bases between the two ends. CDR3 bases: TGCAGTGCTAGAGATAGGCAGGGGAGCGCTGAAGCTTTCTTT. Translation gives CSARDRQGSAEAFF.

This clonotype was counted a few times. The CDR3: CASSLLGSSNGYTF. The DNA for the CDR3 is TGTGCCAGCAGCTTACTAGGTTCATCAAATGGCTACACCTTC. V usage is TRBV7-2 and J usage is TRBJ1-2; D not resolved. Germline V gene data show CDR1 as SGHTA and CDR2 as FQGNSA. Between the trimmed V and J ends, which lost 2 bases and 6 bases, there was a span of 13 bases. The CDR3 spans 14 residues.

This clonotype came up many times. This chain joins TRBV12-3 or TRBV12-4 and TRBJ1-5; D may be TRBD1 (5 bases). The CDR3 totals 14 residues. Deletions cut 7 bases from V and 0 bases from J, with 10 bases between. The CDR3 bases are TGTGCCAGCACCCGACAGAGTAGCAATCAGCCCCAGCATTTT. Its translation is CASTRQSSNQPQHF.

This clonotype has only a few counts. The chain combines TRBV29-1 with TRBJ2-7; 7 bases line up with TRBD2. The CDR3 extends over 13 amino acids. V shed 0 bases, J shed 7 bases, and the junction held 6 bases outside the gene matches. From germline, CDR1 is SQVTM and CDR2 ANQGSEA. The CDR3 region has the DNA TGCAGCGTTGAAGAGGGGGTGGGAGGGGAGCAGTACTTC. The encoded protein is CSVEEGVGGEQYF.

In its sample, this clonotype was seen many times. This rearrangement joins TRBV20-1 to TRBJ1-5; D call uncertain. CDR3 length: 14 residues. The ends were cut back, 1 base at V and 0 bases at J, with 7 bases in the middle. Germline-derived CDR1 and CDR2 are DFQATT and SNEGSKA (reference sequence). The CDR3 loop is CSARVGNSNQPQHF. The CDR3 nucleotides are TGCAGTGCTAGAGTGGGGAATAGCAATCAGCCCCAGCATTTT.